The clone carrying this T cell receptor beta chain was observed a handful of times. Its antigen is undetermined. Germline values: CDR1 DFQATT, CDR2 SNEGSKA (reference sequence). The CDR3 runs to 14 residues. The V end lost 2 bases, the J end lost 4 bases, and 11 bases lay between the germline ends. The sample originates from a study of T cells after yellow fever vaccination. Overall study: Fractions with few cells were prepared using SMART-Seq v4 Ultra Low Input.

Study-level findings and limits: There was a small share of clonotypes that showed up in both the CD4 and CD8 compartments. Booster sampling recovered most clones from primary vaccination (approximately 97% CD4, around 90% CD8). The secondary T-cell response peaked on day 5, not day 15, but was weaker.

TCRdb independently ran MiXCR on the 5' RACE reads; one entry per CDR3 protein. The table includes more than 450,000 distinct CDR3 sequences, 21% detected once. Here the sequenced sample was PBMCs, taken less than 25 days after the first yellow fever vaccination. This receptor was obtained from a young man who received the YFV17D yellow fever vaccine. The chain couples TRBV20-1 to TRBJ2-2; possibly TRBD2 for D (6 bases). For the CDR3, the DNA is TGCAGTGCTAGAAATGGAGGGTTCACCGGGGAGCTGTTTTTT. Residues: CSARNGGFTGELFF.